This TCR beta chain derives from a study of T cells in Graves' hyperthyroidism and ophthalmopathy. General study findings and limits: Using 13 V-J features, a model discriminated ophthalmopathy from stable hyperthyroidism. Model output signaled ophthalmopathy a median about 6.3 months ahead of onset.

This clonotype occurred many times. Its antigen is undetermined. Newly diagnosed hyperthyroidism patients aged 18 to 65 years had disease lasting under 2 months. V lost 4 bases to trimming and J lost 5 bases; unmatched junction nucleotides: 14. The CDR3 loop spans 18 amino acids. Germline loops: CDR1 DFQATT, CDR2 SNEGSKA (reference sequence). It was RNA transcripts that yielded the amplified TCR beta CDR3 regions. When the TCR CDR3 underwent first-round RT-PCR, the HTBI primer set was used. One entry per CDR3 protein results from TCRdb running MiXCR on the multiplex PCR reads. The sample holds about 420,000 distinct CDR3 sequences, about 15% seen once.

V gene TRBV20-1 combines with J gene TRBJ2-1; 13 bases match TRBD2. Sequencing input: blood. The receptor's source is a woman in her late teens or twenties with Graves' hyperthyroidism. The CDR3 region is CSAKDWGLAGTPNNEQFF. In nucleotides, the CDR3 is TGCAGTGCTAAAGACTGGGGACTAGCGGGAACCCCAAACAATGAGCAGTTCTTC.